These T cell receptor beta chains were read from a single sample in a study of T cells in Graves' hyperthyroidism and ophthalmopathy. TCRdb fed the multiplex PCR reads into MiXCR, producing one record per CDR3 protein. The sample has about 600,000 distinct CDR3 sequences; more than 15% are singletons. Sequencing was performed on blood. These receptors were collected from a woman aged 40 to 49 with Graves' ophthalmopathy. Each CDR3 is given with its conserved first and last residue. Fields, in order: V gene, clone size, D gene, J gene, CDR3 DNA, CDR3 protein. The D gene is left open where the match is weak. A clone size is listed for some rows: how often the clone was seen (once, few, many), or a class if it is expanded.

TRBV3-1	few	TRBD2	TRBJ2-5	TGTGCCAGCAACGTAGCGGGGGGGGGTCAAGAGACCCAGTACTTC	CASNVAGGGQETQYF
TRBV18	many	.	TRBJ1-5	TGTGCCAGCTCGCCGGTCCCAGTCAATCAGCCCCAGCATTTT	CASSPVPVNQPQHF
TRBV7-2	few	.	TRBJ2-1	TGTGCCAGCAGCCCCTGGATGGACCTCGGAGAGCAGTTCTTC	CASSPWMDLGEQFF
TRBV18	.	TRBD2	TRBJ2-1	TGTGCCAGCTCACTTAAGACTAGCTGGGGTAATGAGCAGTTCTTC	CASSLKTSWGNEQFF
TRBV3-1	.	.	TRBJ2-1	TGTGCCAGCAGCCAAGCCCTGACAGCGGACTATAACAATGAGCAGTTCTTC	CASSQALTADYNNEQFF
TRBV12-3/TRBV12-4	.	TRBD2	TRBJ2-5	TGTGCCAGCAGTTTGGTGGGAGGGCCAGAGACCCAGTACTTC	CASSLVGGPETQYF
TRBV29-1	few	TRBD1	TRBJ2-3	TGCAGCGTTGAAGGGGGGACAGGGGGAACCACAGATACGCAGTATTTT	CSVEGGTGGTTDTQYF
TRBV25-1	.	.	TRBJ2-1	TGTGCCAGCAGTGATTACCCTCAGGGTATTGAGCAGTTCTTC	CASSDYPQGIEQFF
TRBV20-1	few	.	TRBJ2-7	TGCAGTGCTAGAGGCAACGGATTCTACGAGCAGTACTTC	CSARGNGFYEQYF
TRBV7-8	many	.	TRBJ2-1	TGTGCCAGCAGCCCTAGGGGGGGGGAGCAGTTCTTC	CASSPRGGEQFF
TRBV10-3	.	.	TRBJ1-5	TGTGCCATCAGTGCCATGGAGGGGGGTCAGCCCCAGCATTTT	CAISAMEGGQPQHF
TRBV20-1	many	.	TRBJ1-1	TGCAGTGCTAGGTCCGGGGGATCGTTGCGGAACACTGAAGCTTTCTTT	CSARSGGSLRNTEAFF
TRBV20-1	many	.	TRBJ1-6	TGCAGTGCTAACCCTCCGAGGGCTGCGAGGGCAAGTTCACCCCTCCACTTT	CSANPPRAARASSPLHF
TRBV6-1	many	TRBD1	TRBJ2-7	TGTGCCAGCAGTGATTTGGGGACAGAGTTCTTTTACGAGCAATACTTC	CASSDLGTEFFYEQYF
TRBV11-2	.	TRBD1	TRBJ1-6	TGTGCCAGCAGCCCTCGGGGACGGGACAGCGGGAATTCACCCCTCCACTTT	CASSPRGRDSGNSPLHF
TRBV6-1	.	TRBD1	TRBJ2-7	TGTGCCAGCAGTTCGCCGGGGACAGGGGACCACGAGCAGTACTTC	CASSSPGTGDHEQYF
TRBV6-1	.	TRBD2	TRBJ2-1	TGTGCCAGCGGGGGGGGCGGGGGGGTACCCTACAATGAGCAGTTCTTC	CASGGGGGVPYNEQFF
TRBV25-1	few	.	TRBJ1-2	TGTGCCAGCAGTGAATCGACTGCTGGCACCCTGACCCCTTGGGGCTACACCTTC	CASSESTAGTLTPWGYTF
TRBV7-9	many	.	TRBJ1-1	TGTGCCAGCAGCCTCCTTGTGGGGTCGAACACTGAAGCTTTCTTT	CASSLLVGSNTEAFF
TRBV11-2	many	.	TRBJ1-1	TGTGCCAGCAGCGAGAGAGCAGGGAACGTGAACACTGAAGCTTTCTTT	CASSERAGNVNTEAFF
TRBV2	.	TRBD1	TRBJ2-7	TGTGCCAGCACCCCGGGACAGGGGGCCCACGAGCAGTACTTC	CASTPGQGAHEQYF
TRBV4-1	.	.	TRBJ2-7	TGCGCCAGCAGCCAAAGGGGGGGAGTGAGGGACGAGCAGTACTTC	CASSQRGGVRDEQYF
TRBV20-1	many	TRBD2	TRBJ2-2	TGCAGTGCTAGGGATAGCGGGAGCCCCGGGGAGCTGTTTTTT	CSARDSGSPGELFF
TRBV6-5	many	TRBD1	TRBJ1-2	TGTGCCAGCAGTTACGGGACAGGGCTCTATGGCTACACCTTC	CASSYGTGLYGYTF
TRBV9	.	TRBD1	TRBJ2-3	TGTGCCAGCAGCCCACAGGGGTCTGGAGATACGCAGTATTTT	CASSPQGSGDTQYF
TRBV5-6	.	.	TRBJ2-5	TGTGCCAGCAGCCGCGAGAGGGTCGGGGGGCCACAAGAGACCCAGTACTTC	CASSRERVGGPQETQYF
TRBV19	.	TRBD1	TRBJ2-5	TGTGCCAGTAGAAGACAGGGGGAGACCCAGTACTTC	CASRRQGETQYF
TRBV11-3	.	TRBD2	TRBJ2-3	TGTGCCAGCAGCTTAGGGACTAGCGGATCCACAGATCCGCAGTATTTT	CASSLGTSGSTDPQYF
TRBV25-1	few	TRBD1	TRBJ1-1	TGTGCCAGCAGCCCGACAGGGAAAGGGGGTGAAGCTTTCTTT	CASSPTGKGGEAFF
TRBV3-1	few	TRBD1	TRBJ2-3	TGTGCCAGCAGCCAAGGGACAGGGGACACAGATACGCAGTATTTT	CASSQGTGDTDTQYF
TRBV7-2	.	TRBD1	TRBJ2-7	TGTGCCAGCAGCAAAACGGGACAGCTTTACGAGCAGTACTTC	CASSKTGQLYEQYF
TRBV4-2	once	.	TRBJ1-6	TGTGCCAGCACGCAGGGGAATGATGATTCACCCCTCCACTTT	CASTQGNDDSPLHF
TRBV12-3/TRBV12-4	many	.	TRBJ2-1	TGTGCCAGCAGTTTAATAGGTCGGAATGAGCAGTTCTTC	CASSLIGRNEQFF
TRBV10-3	.	.	TRBJ1-3	TGTGCCATCTCCTCCGGTAGGGATGAAAACACCATATATTTT	CAISSGRDENTIYF
TRBV6-1	many	TRBD2	TRBJ2-1	TGTGCCAGCAGCCCGAGGTTAATTAGCGGGGCACCCTACAATGAGCAGTTCTTC	CASSPRLISGAPYNEQFF
TRBV7-8	many	TRBD1	TRBJ1-4	TGTGCCAGCAGCTCCGACCGGACAGGCCCAAATGAAAAACTGTTTTTT	CASSSDRTGPNEKLFF
TRBV27	.	TRBD1	TRBJ2-7	TGTGCCAGCAGACCCTCGCGCTTTGGGACAGGGGCAACCTACGAGCAGTACTTC	CASRPSRFGTGATYEQYF
TRBV29-1	many	.	TRBJ2-1	TGCAGCGTTGAAGTGATCCAGGGTATCCATGAGCAGTTCTTC	CSVEVIQGIHEQFF
TRBV15	few	TRBD2	TRBJ2-1	TGTGCCACCAGCCCAGCCCCGAGCGGGGGGTACAATGAGCAGTTCTTC	CATSPAPSGGYNEQFF
TRBV20-1	many	.	TRBJ2-3	TGCAGTATTCCCCCGGAGACAGATACGCAGTATTTT	CSIPPETDTQYF
TRBV12-3/TRBV12-4	.	.	TRBJ2-2	TGTGCCAGCAGTTTTGAACGGACCGGGGAGCTGTTTTTT	CASSFERTGELFF
TRBV30	many	TRBD1	TRBJ2-7	TGTGCCTGGGGTTTGGGACAGGGCCTTACCTACGAGCAGTACTTC	CAWGLGQGLTYEQYF
TRBV7-9	few	.	TRBJ2-2	TGTGCCAGCAGCTTAATGTTGAACACCGGGGAGCTGTTTTTT	CASSLMLNTGELFF
TRBV5-1	few	TRBD2	TRBJ2-3	TGCGCCAGCAGCTTGGCGACTAGCGGGAGTCGAGATACGCAGTATTTT	CASSLATSGSRDTQYF
TRBV10-3	few	.	TRBJ1-4	TGTGCCATCAGTTCCGGGACCCCCGAAGGAAAACTGTTTTTT	CAISSGTPEGKLFF
TRBV7-9	few	TRBD2	TRBJ2-3	TGTGCCAGCAGCTCGATCCCGGGACTAGCGGGAGTGGATGATACGCAGTATTTT	CASSSIPGLAGVDDTQYF
TRBV12-3/TRBV12-4	few	.	TRBJ2-7	TGTGCCAGCAGTTTAGGTGAAAAGTGGGGGTTATACGAGCAGTACTTC	CASSLGEKWGLYEQYF
TRBV2	many	.	TRBJ2-7	TGTGCCAGCTCGAACAGGGTGTACGACGAGCAGTACTTC	CASSNRVYDEQYF
TRBV11-2	many	TRBD2	TRBJ2-3	TGTGCCAGCAGCCCGGGACTAGCGGGGAACACAGATACGCAGTATTTT	CASSPGLAGNTDTQYF
TRBV28	many	TRBD1	TRBJ1-1	TGTGCCTCAGGGGGGCAGGGATTGAACACTGAAGCTTTCTTT	CASGGQGLNTEAFF
TRBV5-1	once	TRBD2	TRBJ2-7	TGCGCCAGCAGCTTGGGGGCTTCTGACGGGAGGGCCTACGAGCAGTACTTC	CASSLGASDGRAYEQYF
TRBV5-1	few	.	TRBJ1-2	TGCGCCAGCAGCTTGGTAGGGGGACGTGGCTACACCTTC	CASSLVGGRGYTF